The TCR beta chain described here comes from a study of T cell responses to AZD1222 COVID-19 vaccine. The CDR3 has 15 amino acids. The V gene's germline CDR1 is KGHDR and CDR2 SFDVKD. V lost 3 bases, J lost 0 bases, and 5 bases lay in between. Study-level points and caveats: Two AZD1222 doses significantly raised spike-specific TCR breadth and depth over controls. Unmutated variant regions are reportedly targeted by nearly half of spike-specific TCRs.

Clones were sequenced by immunoSEQ multiplex PCR, and TCRdb holds only the in-frame ones, with some missing. Of 120,000 or so clones in the sample, approximately 90% are singletons; the top ten hold 0.8% to 1.1%. As for this clone: The target antigen is unknown.

Sequenced material: peripheral blood, taken on day 0 of AZD1222 vaccination. V usage is TRBV24-1 and J usage is TRBJ2-6; D is ambiguous. This clonotype was obtained from an adult in good health. The CDR3 DNA is TGTGCCACCAGTGATGGGTCCTCTGGGGCCAACGTCCTGACTTTC. Translation gives CATSDGSSGANVLTF.